The clone carrying this T cell receptor (beta chain) was found many times. Its specificity is unknown. This entry is derived from a study of T cells in Graves' hyperthyroidism and ophthalmopathy. Exclusion of a patient resulted from uncontrolled infection, other autoimmune disease, pregnancy or lactation. This sample holds PBMCs from about 9.3 ml fresh peripheral blood. This CDR3 is 18 amino acids long. V lost 4 bases, J lost 0 bases, and 16 bases lay in between. Per germline, CDR1 MNHNS and CDR2 SASEGT. The study, taken as a whole, reports: Most thyroid clonotypes that were expanded above 0.001 also turned up in blood. Model-based prediction identified ophthalmopathy a median roughly 5.9 months prior to its onset.

What was amplified from RNA transcripts were TCR beta CDR3 regions. HTBI primers were employed in a first-round RT-PCR of the TCR CDR3. TCRdb reprocessed the multiplex PCR reads via MiXCR and lists one record per CDR3 protein. This sample has roughly 600,000 distinct CDR3 sequences; 13% to 15% occur once, and the top ten carry 9.5% to 15%. This sequence joins TRBV6-1 and TRBJ2-6; no definite D call. Source material: blood. This TCR was sampled from a woman aged 50 to 60 with Graves' ophthalmopathy. CDR3 in DNA: TGTGCCAGCAGTGCCGGGTCCTACAAGATCTCTGGGGCCAACGTCCTGACTTTC. As protein: CASSAGSYKISGANVLTF.